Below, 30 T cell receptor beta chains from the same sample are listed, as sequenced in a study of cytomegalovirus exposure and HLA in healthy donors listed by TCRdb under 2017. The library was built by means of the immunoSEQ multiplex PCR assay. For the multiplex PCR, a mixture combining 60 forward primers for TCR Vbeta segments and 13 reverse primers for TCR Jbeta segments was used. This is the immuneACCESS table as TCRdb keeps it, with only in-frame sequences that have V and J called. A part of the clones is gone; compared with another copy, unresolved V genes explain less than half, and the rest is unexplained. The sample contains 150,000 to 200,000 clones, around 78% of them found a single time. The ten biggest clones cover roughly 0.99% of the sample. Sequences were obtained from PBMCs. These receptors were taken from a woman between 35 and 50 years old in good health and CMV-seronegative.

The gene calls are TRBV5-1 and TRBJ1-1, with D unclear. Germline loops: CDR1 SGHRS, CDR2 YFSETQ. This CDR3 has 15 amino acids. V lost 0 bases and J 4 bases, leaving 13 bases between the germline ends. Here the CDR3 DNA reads TGCGCCAGCAGCTTGGAGCGGGGTAGGACCACTGAAGCTTTCTTT. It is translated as CASSLERGRTTEAFF.

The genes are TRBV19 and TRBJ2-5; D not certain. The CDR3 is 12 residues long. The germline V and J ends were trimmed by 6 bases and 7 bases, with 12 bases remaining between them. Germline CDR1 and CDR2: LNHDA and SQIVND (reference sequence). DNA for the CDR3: TGTGCCAGTAGCAACACGCTTGCGACCCAGTACTTC. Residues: CASSNTLATQYF.

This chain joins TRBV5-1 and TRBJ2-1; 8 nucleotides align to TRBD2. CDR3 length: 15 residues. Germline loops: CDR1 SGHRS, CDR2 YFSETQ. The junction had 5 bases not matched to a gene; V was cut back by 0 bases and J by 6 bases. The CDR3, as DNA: TGCGCCAGCAGCTTGGCCCTAGCGGGCTCCAATGAGCAGTTCTTC. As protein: CASSLALAGSNEQFF.

The CDR3 nucleotides read TGTGCCAGTAGTATCCTCAGGGGGAGCACCGGGGAGCTGTTTTTT. Translation: CASSILRGSTGELFF. This chain joins TRBV19 and TRBJ2-2, with 7 bases identical to TRBD1. Germline trimming cut 3 bases from V and 4 bases from J; bases unmatched to any gene: 5. Germline CDR1 is LNHDA and CDR2 is SQIVND (reference sequence). The CDR3 totals 15 residues.

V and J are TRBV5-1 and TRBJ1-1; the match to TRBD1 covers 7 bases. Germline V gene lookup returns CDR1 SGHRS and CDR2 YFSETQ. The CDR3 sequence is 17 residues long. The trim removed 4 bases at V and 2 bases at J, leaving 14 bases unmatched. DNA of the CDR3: TGCGCCAGCAGCATCCGCTCCCTCGACAGGGTCAACACTGAAGCTTTCTTT. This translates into CASSIRSLDRVNTEAFF. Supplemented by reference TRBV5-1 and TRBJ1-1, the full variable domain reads KAGVTQTPRYLIKTRGQQVTLSCSPISGHRSVSWYQQTPGQGLQFLFEYFSETQRNKGNFPGRFSGRQFSNSRSEMNVSTLELGDSALYLCASSIRSLDRVNTEAFFGQGTRLTVV.

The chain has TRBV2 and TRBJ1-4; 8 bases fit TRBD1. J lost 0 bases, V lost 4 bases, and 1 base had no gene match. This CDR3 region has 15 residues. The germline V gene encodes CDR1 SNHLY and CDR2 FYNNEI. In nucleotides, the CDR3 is TGTGCCAGCAGTGGACAGGGGACAACTAATGAAAAACTGTTTTTT. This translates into CASSGQGTTNEKLFF.

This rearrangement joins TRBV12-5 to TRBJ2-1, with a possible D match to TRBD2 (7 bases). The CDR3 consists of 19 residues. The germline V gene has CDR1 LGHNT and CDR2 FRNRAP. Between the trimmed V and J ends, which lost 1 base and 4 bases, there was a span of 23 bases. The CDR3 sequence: CASGLEPWGGGDRYNEQFF. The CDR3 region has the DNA TGTGCTAGTGGTTTGGAACCTTGGGGAGGGGGGGACCGATACAATGAGCAGTTCTTC. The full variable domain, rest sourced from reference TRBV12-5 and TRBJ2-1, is DARVTQTPRHKVTEMGQEVTMRCQPILGHNTVFWYRQTMMQGLELLAYFRNRAPLDDSGMPKDRFSAEMPDATLATLKIQPSEPRDSAVYFCASGLEPWGGGDRYNEQFFGPGTRLTVL.

The CDR3: CASSYAGGYEQYF. The CDR3 nucleotides read TGTGCCAGCAGTTACGCCGGCGGCTACGAGCAGTACTTC. V usage is TRBV6-5 and J usage is TRBJ2-7, with D unclear. In germline, CDR1 is MNHEY, CDR2 SVGAGI. Trimming left V 2 bases short and J 3 bases short, with 8 bases between. The CDR3 covers 13 residues.

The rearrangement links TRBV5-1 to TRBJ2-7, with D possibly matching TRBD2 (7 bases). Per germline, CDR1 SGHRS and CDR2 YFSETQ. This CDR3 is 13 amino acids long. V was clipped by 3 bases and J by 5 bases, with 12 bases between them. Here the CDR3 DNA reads TGCGCCAGCAGCTCGGGGGGCTTGGACGAGCAGTACTTC. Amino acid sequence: CASSSGGLDEQYF.

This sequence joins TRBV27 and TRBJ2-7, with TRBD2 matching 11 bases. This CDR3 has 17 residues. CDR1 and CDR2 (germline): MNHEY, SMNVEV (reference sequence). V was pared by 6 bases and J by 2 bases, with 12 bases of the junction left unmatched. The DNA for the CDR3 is TGTGCCAGCAGCCGAGCGGCTAGCGGGAGGACCGCCTACGAGCAGTACTTC. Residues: CASSRAASGRTAYEQYF.

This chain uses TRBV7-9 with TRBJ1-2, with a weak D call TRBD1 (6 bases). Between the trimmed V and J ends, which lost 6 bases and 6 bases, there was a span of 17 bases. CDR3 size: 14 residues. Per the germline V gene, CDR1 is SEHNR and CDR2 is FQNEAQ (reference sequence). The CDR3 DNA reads TGTGCCAGCAGATCCAACAGGGATGCGGATGGCTACACCTTC. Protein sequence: CASRSNRDADGYTF. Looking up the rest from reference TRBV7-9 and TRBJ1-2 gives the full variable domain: DTGVSQNPRHKITKRGQNVTFRCDPISEHNRLYWYRQTLGQGPEFLTYFQNEAQLEKSRLLSDRFSAERPKGSFSTLEIQRTEQGDSAMYLCASRSNRDADGYTFGSGTRLTVV.

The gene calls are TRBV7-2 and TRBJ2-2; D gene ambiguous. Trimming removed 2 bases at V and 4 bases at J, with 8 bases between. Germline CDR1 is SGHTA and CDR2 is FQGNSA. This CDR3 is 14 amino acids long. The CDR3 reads CASSLRRSTGELFF. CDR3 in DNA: TGTGCCAGCAGCTTAAGGCGGAGCACCGGGGAGCTGTTTTTT.

As DNA, the CDR3 is TGTGCCAGCAGTTGGCGGGGAGGGCTTACTGAAGCTTTCTTT. It translates to CASSWRGGLTEAFF. The rearrangement uses TRBV27 and TRBJ1-1; D remains unclear. Trimming stripped 4 bases from V and 5 bases from J, with 14 bases between. The germline CDR1 and CDR2 sequences are MNHEY and SMNVEV (reference sequence). The CDR3 runs 14 residues.

CDR3 DNA: TGTGCCTTAACAGGGGGTACTGAAGCTTTCTTT. Translated, it gives CALTGGTEAFF. The chain is built from TRBV30 and TRBJ1-1; TRBD1 matches 8 bases. With 7 bases clipped from V and 5 bases from J, the junction kept 3 bases outside the gene matches. This CDR3 is 11 amino acids long. The germline V gene has CDR1 GTSNPN and CDR2 SVGIG (reference sequence). Using reference TRBV30 and TRBJ1-1 for the parts outside the CDR3, the full variable domain is SQTIHQWPATLVQPVGSPLSLECTVEGTSNPNLYWYRQAAGRGLQLLFYSVGIGQISSEVPQNLSASRPQDRQFILSSKKLLLSDSGFYLCALTGGTEAFFGQGTRLTVV.

CDR3 nucleotide sequence: TGTGCCAGCAGCTTGGGGGGGTACTTGAACACTGAAGCTTTCTTT. Protein product: CASSLGGYLNTEAFF. J is TRBJ1-1 and V is TRBV7-2; maybe TRBD1 (5 bases). Germline V lookup: CDR1 SGHTA, CDR2 FQGNSA. The length of the CDR3 is 15 residues. Trimming shortened V by 3 bases and J by 0 bases, and 11 bases separated the two germline ends.

The CDR3: CAISPQGSVNTGELFF. The CDR3 DNA follows: TGTGCCATCAGTCCCCAGGGATCAGTTAACACCGGGGAGCTGTTTTTT. The rearrangement uses TRBV10-3 and TRBJ2-2; TRBD1 might be the D (5 bases). Trimming took off 5 bases at V and 2 bases at J, with 15 bases between the two ends. This CDR3 region has 16 residues. CDR1 is ENHRY, CDR2 SYGVKD, per germline.

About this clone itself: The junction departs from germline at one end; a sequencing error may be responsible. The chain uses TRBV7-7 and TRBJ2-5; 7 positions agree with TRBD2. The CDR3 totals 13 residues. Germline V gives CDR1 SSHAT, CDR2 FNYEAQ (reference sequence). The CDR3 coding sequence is TGTGCTAGCAGCTTTGGGGAGGGAGAGACCCAGTACTTC. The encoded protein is CASSFGEGETQYF.

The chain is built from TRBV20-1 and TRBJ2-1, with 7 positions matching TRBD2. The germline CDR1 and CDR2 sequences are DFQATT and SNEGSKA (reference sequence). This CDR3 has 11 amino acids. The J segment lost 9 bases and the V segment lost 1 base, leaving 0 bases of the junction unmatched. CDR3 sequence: CSARGGGEQFF. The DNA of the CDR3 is TGCAGTGCTAGAGGGGGGGGTGAGCAGTTCTTC.

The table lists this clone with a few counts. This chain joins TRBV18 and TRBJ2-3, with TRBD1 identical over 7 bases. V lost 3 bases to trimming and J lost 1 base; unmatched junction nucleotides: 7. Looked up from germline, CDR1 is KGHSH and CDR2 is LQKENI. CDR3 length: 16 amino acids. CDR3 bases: TGTGCCAGCTCACCTTCAGGGGGTTGGGGCACAGATACGCAGTATTTT. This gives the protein CASSPSGGWGTDTQYF.

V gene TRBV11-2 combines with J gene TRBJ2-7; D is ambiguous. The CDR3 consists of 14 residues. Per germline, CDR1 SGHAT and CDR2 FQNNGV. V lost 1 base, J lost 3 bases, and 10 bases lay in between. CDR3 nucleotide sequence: TGTGCCAGCAGCTTAGGTCCGTCTCTCTACGAGCAGTACTTC. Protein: CASSLGPSLYEQYF. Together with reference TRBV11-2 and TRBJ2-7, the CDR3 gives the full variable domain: EAGVAQSPRYKIIEKRQSVAFWCNPISGHATLYWYQQILGQGPKLLIQFQNNGVVDDSQLPKDRFSAERLKGVDSTLKIQPAKLEDSAVYLCASSLGPSLYEQYFGPGTRLTVT.

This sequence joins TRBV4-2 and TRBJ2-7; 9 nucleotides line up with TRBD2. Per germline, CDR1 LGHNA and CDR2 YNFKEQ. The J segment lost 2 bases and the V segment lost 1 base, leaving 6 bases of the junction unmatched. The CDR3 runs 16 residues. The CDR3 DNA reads TGTGCCAGCAGCCAAGCTTCTGCGGGAGGGGCCTACGAGCAGTACTTC. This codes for CASSQASAGGAYEQYF.

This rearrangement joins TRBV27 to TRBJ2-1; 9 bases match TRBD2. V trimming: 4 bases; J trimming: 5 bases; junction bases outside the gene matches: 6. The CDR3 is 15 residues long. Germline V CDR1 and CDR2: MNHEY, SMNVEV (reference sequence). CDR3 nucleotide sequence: TGTGCCAGCAGTTCCCTTGGACTAGCGAACAATGAGCAGTTCTTC. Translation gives CASSSLGLANNEQFF.

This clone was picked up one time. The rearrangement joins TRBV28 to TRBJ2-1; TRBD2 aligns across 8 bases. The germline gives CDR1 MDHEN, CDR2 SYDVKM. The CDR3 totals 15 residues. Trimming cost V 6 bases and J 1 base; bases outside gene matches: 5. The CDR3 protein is CASSAGGESYNEQFF. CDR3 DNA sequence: TGTGCCAGCAGCGCGGGAGGAGAGTCCTACAATGAGCAGTTCTTC. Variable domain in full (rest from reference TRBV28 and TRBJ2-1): DVKVTQSSRYLVKRTGEKVFLECVQDMDHENMFWYRQDPGLGLRLIYFSYDVKMKEKGDIPEGYSVSREKKERFSLILESASTNQTSMYLCASSAGGESYNEQFFGPGTRLTVL.

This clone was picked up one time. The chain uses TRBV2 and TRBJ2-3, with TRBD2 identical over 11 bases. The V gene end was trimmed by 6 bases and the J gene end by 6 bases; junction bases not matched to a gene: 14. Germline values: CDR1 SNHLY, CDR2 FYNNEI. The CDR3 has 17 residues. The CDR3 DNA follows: TGTGCCAGCAGCGACTATTTAGCGGGAGGGCCATCGGATACGCAGTATTTT. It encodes CASSDYLAGGPSDTQYF.

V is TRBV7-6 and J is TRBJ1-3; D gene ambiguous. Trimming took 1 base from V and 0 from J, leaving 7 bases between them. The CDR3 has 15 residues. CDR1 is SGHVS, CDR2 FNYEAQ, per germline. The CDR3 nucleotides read TGTGCCAGCAGCTTAGGCTATGGCTCTGGAAACACCATATATTTT. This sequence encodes CASSLGYGSGNTIYF.

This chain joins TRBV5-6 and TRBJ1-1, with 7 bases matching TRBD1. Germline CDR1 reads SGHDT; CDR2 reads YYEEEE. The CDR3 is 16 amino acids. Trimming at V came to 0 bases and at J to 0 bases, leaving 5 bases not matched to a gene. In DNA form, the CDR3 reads TGTGCCAGCAGCTTGGCCTACAGGGGCTTGAACACTGAAGCTTTCTTT. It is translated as CASSLAYRGLNTEAFF.

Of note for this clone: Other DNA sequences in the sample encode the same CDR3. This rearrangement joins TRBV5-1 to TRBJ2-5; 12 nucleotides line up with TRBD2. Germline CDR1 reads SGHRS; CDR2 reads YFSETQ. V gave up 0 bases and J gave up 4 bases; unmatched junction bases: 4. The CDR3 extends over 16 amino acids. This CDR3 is CASSLGLAGVGETQYF. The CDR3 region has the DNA TGCGCCAGCAGCTTGGGACTAGCGGGAGTAGGAGAGACCCAGTACTTC.

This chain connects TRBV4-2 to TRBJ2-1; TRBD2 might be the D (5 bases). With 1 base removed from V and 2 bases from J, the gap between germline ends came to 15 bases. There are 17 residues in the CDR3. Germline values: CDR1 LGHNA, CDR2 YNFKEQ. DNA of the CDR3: TGTGCCAGCAGCCAAGCCCTCTTAGAGGGCGCCTACAATGAGCAGTTCTTC. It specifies CASSQALLEGAYNEQFF.

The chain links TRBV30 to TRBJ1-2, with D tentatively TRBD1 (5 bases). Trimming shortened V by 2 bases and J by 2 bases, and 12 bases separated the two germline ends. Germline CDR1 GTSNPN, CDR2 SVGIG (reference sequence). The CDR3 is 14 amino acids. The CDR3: CAWSPGGGNYGYTF. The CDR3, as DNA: TGTGCCTGGAGTCCGGGCGGGGGGAACTATGGCTACACCTTC.

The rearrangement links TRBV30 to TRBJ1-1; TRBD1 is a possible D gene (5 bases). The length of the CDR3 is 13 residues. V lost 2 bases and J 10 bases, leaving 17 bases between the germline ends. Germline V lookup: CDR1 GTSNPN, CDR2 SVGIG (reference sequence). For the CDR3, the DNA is TGTGCCTGGAGTAAGTTGAAGGGGAGGAGAGCTTTCTTT. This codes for CAWSKLKGRRAFF. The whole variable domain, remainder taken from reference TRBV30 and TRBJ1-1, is SQTIHQWPATLVQPVGSPLSLECTVEGTSNPNLYWYRQAAGRGLQLLFYSVGIGQISSEVPQNLSASRPQDRQFILSSKKLLLSDSGFYLCAWSKLKGRRAFFGQGTRLTVV.